These 26 T cell receptor beta chains originate from one sample sequenced in a study of molecular identifiers for immune sequencing clone quantification. TCRdb reprocessed the PCR reads with MiXCR, giving one entry per CDR3 protein. The repertoire holds some 100,000 distinct CDR3 sequences, with approximately 40% as singletons. Sequenced: naive CD8+ T cells from blood, with Jurkat cell RNA spiked in. Indicated subset: FACS-sorted CD8+CD4-CCR7+CD45RA+ naive T cells. These TCRs come from a human donor in good health. Some libraries in this study had Jurkat cell RNA spiked in.

Concerning this clonotype itself: This CDR3 is missing its conserved last phenylalanine or tryptophan, likely due to a read error. The J gene is TRBJ1-2, the V gene TRBV12-3 or TRBV12-4; 7 nucleotides agree with TRBD1. The CDR3 sequence is 12 residues long. V trimming: 9 bases; J trimming: 4 bases; junction bases outside the gene matches: 5. CDR3 residues: CASDRAGYGYTL. CDR3 DNA sequence: TGTGCCAGTGACAGGGCGGGCTATGGCTACACCCTC.

Ten or more counts support this clonotype. The rearrangement links TRBV9 to TRBJ2-7; no reliable D call. The germline V gene has CDR1 SGDLS and CDR2 YYNGEE. The V end was cut by 0 bases, the J end by 4 bases, with 11 bases between. CDR3 length: 14 amino acids. The CDR3 DNA sequence: TGTGCCAGCAGCGTAGCTGATATAGGGTACGAGCAGTACTTC. Translation: CASSVADIGYEQYF.

This chain uses TRBV4-2 with TRBJ2-2; D remains ambiguous. V lost 3 bases to trimming and J lost 4 bases, with 12 bases between them. This CDR3 spans 15 amino acids. Germline CDR1 reads LGHNA; CDR2 reads YNFKEQ. As DNA, the CDR3 is TGTGCCAGCAGCCATAGTACACTGACCACCGGGGAGCTGTTTTTT. Translated, it gives CASSHSTLTTGELFF.

CDR3 sequence: CSARAGAGGPCEQYF. The CDR3 nucleotides read TGCAGTGCTAGAGCTGGAGCGGGAGGGCCCTGCGAGCAGTACTTC. This rearrangement joins TRBV20-1 to TRBJ2-7, with 10 bases that match TRBD2. V lost 1 base to trimming and J lost 6 bases; unmatched junction nucleotides: 9. The germline CDR1 and CDR2 sequences are DFQATT and SNEGSKA (reference sequence). This CDR3 spans 15 amino acids.

Concerning this clonotype itself: With a much larger clone just one base away, this may be a read error. This chain joins TRBV7-9 and TRBJ2-7, with 11 bases lining up with TRBD1. Near its end, the DNA agrees better with TRBJ2-1, so the J call may be wrong. This CDR3 is 14 amino acids long. Germline V CDR1 and CDR2: SEHNR, FQNEAQ (reference sequence). The CDR3 reads CASSSRTGGVEQFF. The CDR3 nucleotides read TGTGCCAGCAGCTCCCGGACAGGGGGCGTCGAGCAGTTCTTC.

This clonotype has a single count. This rearrangement joins TRBV20-1 to TRBJ1-2; D is undetermined. Germline values: CDR1 DFQATT, CDR2 SNEGSKA (reference sequence). V lost 5 bases and J 7 bases, leaving 11 bases between the germline ends. The CDR3 has 11 amino acids. CDR3 nucleotide sequence: TGCAGTGCTCCTGAAGCCGTTGGCTACACCTTC. As protein: CSAPEAVGYTF.

The rearrangement joins TRBV5-6 to TRBJ2-2; perhaps TRBD2 as D (6 bases). Germline loops: CDR1 SGHDT, CDR2 YYEEEE. There are 17 residues in the CDR3. Trimming shortened V by 0 bases and J by 3 bases, and 15 bases separated the two germline ends. The CDR3 nucleotides read TGTGCCAGCAGCTTGGGTCTGCGGGGCAAATACACCGGGGAGCTGTTTTTT. Translating gives CASSLGLRGKYTGELFF.

This clonotype was found many times. V usage is TRBV5-5 and J usage is TRBJ2-6, with D possibly being TRBD1 or TRBD2 (5 bases each). The CDR3 totals 19 residues. The V end lost 1 base, the J end lost 2 bases, and 19 bases lay between the germline ends. Per germline, CDR1 SGHKS and CDR2 YYEKEE (reference sequence). In DNA, the CDR3 is TGTGCCAGCAGCTTGCGAACTAGGGGATTCGTTACTGGGGCCAACGTCCTGACTTTC. It translates to CASSLRTRGFVTGANVLTF.

In regard to this clonotype: Sequence at one end of the junction differs from germline and may be a read error. The genes are TRBV28 and TRBJ2-4, with D tentatively TRBD2 (5 bases). CDR3 size: 15 residues. Germline assignment: CDR1 MDHEN and CDR2 SYDVKM. The CDR3 loop reads CASSRSVEAKNIRYF. The CDR3 bases are TGTGCTAGCAGTCGTAGCGTGGAGGCCAAAAACATTCGGTACTTC.

Notes on this clonotype: One end of the junction fails to match germline, which may point to a read error. This CDR3 is CASSIGPPNSPHHF. CDR3 nucleotide sequence: TGTGCCAGCAGTATAGGACCCCCTAATTCACCCCACCACTTT. J is TRBJ1-6 and V is TRBV27; no reliable D call. Germline CDR1 reads MNHEY; CDR2 reads SMNVEV (reference sequence). The CDR3 contains 14 residues.

There are a few counts of this clonotype. J is TRBJ2-2 and V is TRBV6-2 or TRBV6-3, with D hard to call. The germline CDR1 and CDR2 sequences are MNHEY and SVGEGT. V shed 10 bases and J shed 5 bases, with 8 bases lying between them. The length of the CDR3 is 11 residues. The CDR3 protein is CATGRTGELFF. Written as DNA, the CDR3 is TGTGCCACCGGTCGGACCGGGGAGCTGTTTTTT.

This clonotype was seen ten or more times. This chain links TRBV6-1 with TRBJ2-7, with D uncertain. The CDR3 contains 12 residues. V was clipped by 8 bases and J by 4 bases, with 12 bases between them. The germline V gene encodes CDR1 MNHNS and CDR2 SASEGT. CDR3 in amino acids: CASGPIEYEQYF. As DNA, the CDR3 is TGTGCCAGCGGTCCAATCGAGTACGAGCAGTACTTC.

This clonotype was counted at least ten times. Here the CDR3 DNA reads TGTGCCAGCAGCCCGTCAGCGGGAATCTTGGAGACCCAGTACTTC. This encodes CASSPSAGILETQYF. The chain is built from TRBV7-2 and TRBJ2-5; TRBD2 aligns across 7 bases. The CDR3 length is 15 residues. V shed 5 bases, J shed 5 bases, and the junction held 11 bases outside the gene matches. The germline V gene encodes CDR1 SGHTA and CDR2 FQGNSA.

A word on this clonotype: The final CDR3 position lacks the conserved phenylalanine or tryptophan, pointing to a likely read error. The J gene is TRBJ2-7, the V gene TRBV28, with 10 positions matching TRBD2. The junction had 9 bases not matched to a gene; V was cut back by 6 bases and J by 4 bases. This CDR3 spans 15 amino acids. The germline V gene encodes CDR1 MDHEN and CDR2 SYDVKM. The CDR3, as DNA: TGTGCCAGCAGATCTACCGGGACTAGCGCGTACGAGCAGTACATC. It encodes CASRSTGTSAYEQYI.

Comments on this clonotype: The final CDR3 position lacks the conserved phenylalanine or tryptophan, pointing to a likely read error. Because the CDR3's place on the DNA is in doubt, the DNA is left out and the CDR3 is given as listed by TCRdb. The rearrangement joins TRBV4-1 to TRBJ2-1. Germline V lookup: CDR1 MGHRA, CDR2 YSYEKL. The CDR3 length is 17 residues, termini included. This chain's CDR3 is CASSQDGLDRSYNEQIY.

This clonotype occurred many times. V usage is TRBV19 and J usage is TRBJ2-3, with TRBD2 matching 8 bases. CDR3 size: 13 residues. The V gene's germline CDR1 is LNHDA and CDR2 SQIVND (reference sequence). With 6 bases clipped from V and 4 bases from J, the junction kept 3 bases outside the gene matches. The CDR3 coding sequence is TGTGCCAGTAGGTACGGGAGGGCAGATACGCAGTATTTT. Its translation: CASRYGRADTQYF.

This clonotype came up many times. This chain joins TRBV20-1 and TRBJ2-3; TRBD1 or TRBD2 may be the D gene (5 bases each). V shed 3 bases and J shed 6 bases, with 16 bases lying between them. This CDR3 is built from 14 residues. Germline CDR1 reads DFQATT; CDR2 reads SNEGSKA (reference sequence). The CDR3 region has the DNA TGCAGTGCTAGTTGGGGGAGCGATTTGGATACGCAGTATTTT. It codes for CSASWGSDLDTQYF.

The rearrangement uses TRBV9 and TRBJ2-1; D may be TRBD1 (5 bases). From germline, CDR1 is SGDLS and CDR2 YYNGEE. V lost 1 base and J 10 bases, leaving 9 bases between the germline ends. The CDR3 runs 12 residues. This chain's CDR3 is CASSVYGAEQFF. The DNA of the CDR3 is TGTGCCAGCAGCGTATATGGGGCGGAGCAGTTCTTC.

Points on this clonotype: An end of the junction differs from the germline gene, which may be a read error. V usage is TRBV6-5 and J usage is TRBJ2-7; a weak D match, TRBD1 (5 bases). Germline V gene lookup returns CDR1 MNHEY and CDR2 SVGAGI. The CDR3 runs 15 residues. This CDR3 reads CTSSRRQRANYEQYF. The CDR3 DNA is TGTACCAGCAGCCGAAGACAGAGAGCAAACTACGAGCAGTACTTC.

In this sample, this clonotype turned up a few times. Germline is not matched at one junction end, which may reflect a read error. In DNA, the CDR3 is TGTGCCAGCAGCTCAGGGGGCGGTAATCCGCCCCAGCATTTT. Translated: CASSSGGGNPPQHF. The chain carries TRBV7-2 and TRBJ1-5, with 8 bases fitting TRBD1. This CDR3 has 14 residues. CDR1 and CDR2 (germline): SGHTA, FQGNSA.

This clonotype was counted between two and nine times. The chain is built from TRBV19 and TRBJ1-5; 7 positions match TRBD1. The junction had 6 bases not matched to a gene; V was cut back by 4 bases and J by 6 bases. The CDR3 extends over 14 amino acids. Looked up from germline, CDR1 is LNHDA and CDR2 is SQIVND (reference sequence). CDR3 in amino acids: CASSTTGPSQPQHF. In DNA, the CDR3 is TGTGCCAGTAGTACGACAGGGCCGAGTCAGCCCCAGCATTTT.

A single count supports this clonotype. One junction end does not reproduce the germline sequence, and a read error may be involved. The chain links TRBV6-2 or TRBV6-3 to TRBJ2-7; unclear D gene. The CDR3 consists of 11 residues. Germline V gene sequence: CDR1 MNHEY, CDR2 SVGEGT. The CDR3 DNA sequence: TGTGCCAGCTGCTCCTACTACGCGCAGTACTTC. Translated: CASCSYYAQYF.

With respect to this clonotype: A read error is possible here, since a much larger clone lies one base away. The chain couples TRBV3-1 to TRBJ2-2; D is unclear. This CDR3 comprises 14 residues. CDR1 LGHDT and CDR2 YNNKEL come from the germline V gene (reference sequence). CDR3 nucleotides: TGTGCCTGCAGCCAAGGCTACGGCACCGGGGAGCTGTTTTTT. As protein: CACSQGYGTGELFF.

The chain joins TRBV18 to TRBJ2-7, with 8 bases matching TRBD1. There are 15 residues in the CDR3. V lost 6 bases and J lost 3; bases outside the gene matches: 10. Germline V lookup: CDR1 KGHSH, CDR2 LQKENI. For the CDR3, the DNA is TGTGCCAGCTCCCCGCGGGACAGGCACTACTACGAGCAGTACTTC. Protein: CASSPRDRHYYEQYF.

A remark on this clonotype: It may be a read error: a sequence one base away is much more abundant. CDR3 in DNA: TGCGCCAGCAGCCAAGATCGGACCGCCCTCAACGAGCAGTACTTC. It translates to CASSQDRTALNEQYF. The chain recombines TRBV4-3 with TRBJ2-7; no reliable D call. The V end lost 0 bases, the J end lost 5 bases, and 14 bases lay between the germline ends. Looked up from germline, CDR1 is LGHNA and CDR2 is YSLEER. This CDR3 contains 15 residues.

Turning to this clonotype: It may be a read error: a sequence one base away is much more abundant. The rearrangement uses TRBV28 and TRBJ2-3; D may correspond to TRBD1 or TRBD2 (5 bases each). V gave up 3 bases and J gave up 2 bases, with 12 bases separating them. The germline V gene encodes CDR1 MDHEN and CDR2 SYDVKM. The CDR3 is made up of 15 amino acids. CDR3 in amino acids: CASSFFGAATDTQYF. CDR3 DNA: TGTGCCAGCAGTTTTTTCGGGGCGGCCACAGATACGCAGTATTTT.